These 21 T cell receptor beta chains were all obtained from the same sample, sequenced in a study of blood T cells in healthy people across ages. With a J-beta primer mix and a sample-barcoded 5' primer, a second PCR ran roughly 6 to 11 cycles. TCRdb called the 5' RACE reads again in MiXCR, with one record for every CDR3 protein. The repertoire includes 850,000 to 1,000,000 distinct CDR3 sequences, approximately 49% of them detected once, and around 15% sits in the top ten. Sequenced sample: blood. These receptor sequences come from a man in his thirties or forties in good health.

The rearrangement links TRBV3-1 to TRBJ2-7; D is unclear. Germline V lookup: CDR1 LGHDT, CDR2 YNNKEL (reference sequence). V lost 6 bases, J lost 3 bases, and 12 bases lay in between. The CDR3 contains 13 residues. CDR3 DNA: TGTGCCAGCAGGGACGGGTCCGGCTACGAGCAGTACTTC. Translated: CASRDGSGYEQYF.

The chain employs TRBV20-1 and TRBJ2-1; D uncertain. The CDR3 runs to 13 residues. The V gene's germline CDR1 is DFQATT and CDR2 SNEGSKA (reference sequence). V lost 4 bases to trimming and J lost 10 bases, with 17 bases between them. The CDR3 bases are TGCAGTGCTATGGAGCCCCTAGGCTACGAGCAGTTCTTC. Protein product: CSAMEPLGYEQFF.

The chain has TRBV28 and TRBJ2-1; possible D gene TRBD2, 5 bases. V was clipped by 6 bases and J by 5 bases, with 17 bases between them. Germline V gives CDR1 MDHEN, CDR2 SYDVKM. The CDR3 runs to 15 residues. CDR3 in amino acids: CASSSHAGFNNEQFF. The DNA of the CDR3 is TGTGCCAGCAGCTCCCATGCGGGTTTCAACAATGAGCAGTTCTTC.

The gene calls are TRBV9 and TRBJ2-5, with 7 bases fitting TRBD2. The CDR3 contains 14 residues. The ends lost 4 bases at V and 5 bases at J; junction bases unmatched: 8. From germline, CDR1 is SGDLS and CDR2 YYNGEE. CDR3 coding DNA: TGTGCCAGCAGCCCCATGGGAGGGGTTGAGACCCAGTACTTC. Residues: CASSPMGGVETQYF.

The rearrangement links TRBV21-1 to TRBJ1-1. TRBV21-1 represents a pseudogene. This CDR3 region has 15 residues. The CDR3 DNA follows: TGTGCCAGCAGCAAAGGGGGCGGGCCGGACACTGAAGCTTTCTTT. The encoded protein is CASSKGGGPDTEAFF.

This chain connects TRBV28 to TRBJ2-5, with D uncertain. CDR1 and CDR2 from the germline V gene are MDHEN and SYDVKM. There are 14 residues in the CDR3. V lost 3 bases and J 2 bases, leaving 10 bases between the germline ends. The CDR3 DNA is TGTGCCAGCAGTTTTATAACAGCGCAAGAGACCCAGTACTTC. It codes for CASSFITAQETQYF.

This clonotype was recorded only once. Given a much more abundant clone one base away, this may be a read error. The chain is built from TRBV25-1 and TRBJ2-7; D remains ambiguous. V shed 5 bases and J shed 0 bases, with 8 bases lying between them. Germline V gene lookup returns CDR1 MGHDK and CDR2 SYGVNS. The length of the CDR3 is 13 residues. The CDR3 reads CASSQSNSYEQYF. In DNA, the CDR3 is TGTGCCAGCAGTCAATCCAACTCCTACGAGCAGTACTTC.

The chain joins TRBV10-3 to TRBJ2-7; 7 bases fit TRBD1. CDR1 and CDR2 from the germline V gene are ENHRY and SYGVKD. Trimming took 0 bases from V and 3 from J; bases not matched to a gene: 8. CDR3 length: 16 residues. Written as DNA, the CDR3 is TGTGCCATCAGTGAGTCGAGGGCCGCAGGGGGCTACGAGCAGTACTTC. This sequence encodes CAISESRAAGGYEQYF.

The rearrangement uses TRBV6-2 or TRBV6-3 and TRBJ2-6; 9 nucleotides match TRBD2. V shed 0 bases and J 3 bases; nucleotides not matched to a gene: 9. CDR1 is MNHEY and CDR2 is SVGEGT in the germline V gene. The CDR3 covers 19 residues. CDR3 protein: CASSYSGLASSDGANVLTF. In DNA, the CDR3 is TGTGCCAGCAGTTACTCGGGACTAGCATCGAGTGATGGGGCCAACGTCCTGACTTTC.

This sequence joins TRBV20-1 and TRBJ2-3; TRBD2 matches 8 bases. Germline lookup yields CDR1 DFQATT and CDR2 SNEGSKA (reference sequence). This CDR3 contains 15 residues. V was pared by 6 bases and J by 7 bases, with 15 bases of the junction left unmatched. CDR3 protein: CSAPSERGLPYTQYF. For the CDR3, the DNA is TGCAGTGCGCCCAGCGAGCGGGGGTTACCATATACGCAGTATTTT.

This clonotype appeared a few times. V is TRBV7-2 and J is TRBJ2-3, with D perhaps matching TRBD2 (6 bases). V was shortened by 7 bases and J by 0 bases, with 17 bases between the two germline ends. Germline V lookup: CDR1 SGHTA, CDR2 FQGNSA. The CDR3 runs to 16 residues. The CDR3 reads CASTIGTSPSTDTQYF. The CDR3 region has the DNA TGTGCCAGCACCATAGGAACTAGCCCGAGCACAGATACGCAGTATTTT.

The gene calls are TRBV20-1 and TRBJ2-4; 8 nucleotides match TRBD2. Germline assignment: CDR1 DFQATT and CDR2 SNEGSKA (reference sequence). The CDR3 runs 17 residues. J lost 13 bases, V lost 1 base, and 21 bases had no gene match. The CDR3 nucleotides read TGCAGTGCTAGAGCCTTAGGACTAGCAGGCTCCTACAATGAGCAGTACTTC. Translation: CSARALGLAGSYNEQYF.

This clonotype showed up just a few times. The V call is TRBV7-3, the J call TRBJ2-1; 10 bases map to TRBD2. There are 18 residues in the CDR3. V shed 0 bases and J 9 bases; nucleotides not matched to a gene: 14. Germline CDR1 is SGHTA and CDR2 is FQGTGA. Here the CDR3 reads CASSLTLERGGHWTEQFF. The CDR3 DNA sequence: TGTGCCAGCAGCTTAACGTTGGAGCGGGGGGGCCATTGGACTGAGCAGTTCTTC.

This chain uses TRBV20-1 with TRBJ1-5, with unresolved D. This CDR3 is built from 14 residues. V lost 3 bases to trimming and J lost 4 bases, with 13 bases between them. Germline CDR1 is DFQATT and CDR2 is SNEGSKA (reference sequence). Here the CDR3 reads CSASLGPANQPQHF. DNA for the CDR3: TGCAGTGCTAGCCTGGGCCCGGCGAATCAGCCCCAGCATTTT.

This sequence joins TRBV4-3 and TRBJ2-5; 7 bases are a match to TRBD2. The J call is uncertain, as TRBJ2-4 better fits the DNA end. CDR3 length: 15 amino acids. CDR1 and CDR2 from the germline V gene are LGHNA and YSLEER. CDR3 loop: CASSQTLGGANIQYF. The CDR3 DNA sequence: TGCGCCAGCAGCCAGACCCTGGGAGGGGCAAACATTCAGTACTTC.

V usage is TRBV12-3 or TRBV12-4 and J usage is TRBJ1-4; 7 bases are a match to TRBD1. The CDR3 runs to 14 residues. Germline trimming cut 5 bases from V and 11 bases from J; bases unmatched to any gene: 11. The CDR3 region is CASSQGSRGDKLFF. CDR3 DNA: TGTGCCAGCAGTCAGGGGTCCAGGGGGGATAAACTGTTTTTT.

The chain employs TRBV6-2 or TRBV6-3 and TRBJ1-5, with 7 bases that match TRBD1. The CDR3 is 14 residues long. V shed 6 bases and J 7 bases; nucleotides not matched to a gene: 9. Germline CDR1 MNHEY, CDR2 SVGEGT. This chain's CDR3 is CASRKEGGWQPQHF. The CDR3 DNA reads TGTGCCAGCAGGAAAGAAGGGGGCTGGCAGCCCCAGCATTTT.

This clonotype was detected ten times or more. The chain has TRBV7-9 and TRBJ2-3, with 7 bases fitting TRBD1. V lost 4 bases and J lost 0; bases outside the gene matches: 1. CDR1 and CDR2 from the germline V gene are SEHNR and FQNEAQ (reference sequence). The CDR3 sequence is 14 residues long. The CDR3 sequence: CASSWGQSTDTQYF. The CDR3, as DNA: TGTGCCAGCAGCTGGGGACAGAGCACAGATACGCAGTATTTT.

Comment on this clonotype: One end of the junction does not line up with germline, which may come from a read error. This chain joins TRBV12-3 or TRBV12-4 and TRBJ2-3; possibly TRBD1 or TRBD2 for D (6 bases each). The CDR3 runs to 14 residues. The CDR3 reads CASRGKGGTDMQYF. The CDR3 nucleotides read TGTGCCAGCAGGGGAAAGGGGGGAACAGATATGCAGTATTTT.

CDR3 nucleotides: TGTGCCAGCAGCCAAGTGTCTGTTCGGGGTGGCTACACCTTC. Amino acid sequence: CASSQVSVRGGYTF. This rearrangement joins TRBV4-2 to TRBJ1-2; no clear D. The germline V gene encodes CDR1 LGHNA and CDR2 YNFKEQ. The CDR3 spans 14 residues. Deletions cut 1 base from V and 7 bases from J, with 13 bases between.

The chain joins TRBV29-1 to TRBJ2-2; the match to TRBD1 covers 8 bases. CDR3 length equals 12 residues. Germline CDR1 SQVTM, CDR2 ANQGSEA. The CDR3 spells CTYTGGTGELFF. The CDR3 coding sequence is TGCACCTATACAGGGGGGACCGGGGAGCTGTTTTTT.